This TCR beta chain was captured by sequencing in a study of OX40 agonist ivuxolimab in advanced cancers. Overall study context: Ivuxolimab, which is an agonistic anti-OX40 (CD134) antibody, was administered to the patients. Intravenous ivuxolimab was administered to patients every 2 weeks at 0.01 to 10 mg/kg.

Sequencing used immunoSEQ multiplex PCR; TCRdb keeps in-frame clones, though not all of them. Of approximately 79,000 clones in the sample, 85% to 90% were seen once. V lost 6 bases, J lost 0 bases, and 4 bases stayed unmatched. This CDR3 comprises 15 residues. The germline V gene encodes CDR1 SEHNR and CDR2 FQNEAQ (reference sequence). This TCR derives from an adult with an advanced solid tumor such as melanoma, head and neck, liver or kidney cancer. The V and J genes are TRBV7-9 and TRBJ2-3, with 9 positions matching TRBD1. Sequencing was performed on CD4+ or CD8+ T cells sorted from blood, taken in a trial of the OX40 agonist ivuxolimab. The DNA of the CDR3 is TGTGCCAGCAGGCTGACAGGGGGAAGCACAGATACGCAGTATTTT. Protein sequence: CASRLTGGSTDTQYF.